This TCR beta chain emerged from a study of glioma-infiltrating T cells. This CDR3 is 15 amino acids long. Per the germline V gene, CDR1 is SEHNR and CDR2 is FQNEAQ (reference sequence). The ends were cut back, 5 bases at V and 5 bases at J, with 16 bases in the middle. This clonotype was counted only a few times. Using RNA template, CDR3s of TCR alpha and beta were amplified with iRepertoire arm-PCR. TCRdb itself ran the multiplex PCR reads through MiXCR, one entry per CDR3 protein. The table has 300,000 to 400,000 distinct CDR3 sequences, roughly two fifths seen once. The receptor was derived from a human donor with low-grade glioma or glioblastoma, undergoing nonglioma brain surgery, or in good health (not recorded which). V is TRBV7-9 and J is TRBJ2-1; D unresolved. What was sequenced was glioma tissue, nonneoplastic brain tissue, or PBMCs (not recorded which). CDR3 in amino acids: CASSPPLAPDNEQFF. The DNA for the CDR3 is TGTGCCAGCAGCCCCCCCCTCGCCCCGGACAATGAGCAGTTCTTC.